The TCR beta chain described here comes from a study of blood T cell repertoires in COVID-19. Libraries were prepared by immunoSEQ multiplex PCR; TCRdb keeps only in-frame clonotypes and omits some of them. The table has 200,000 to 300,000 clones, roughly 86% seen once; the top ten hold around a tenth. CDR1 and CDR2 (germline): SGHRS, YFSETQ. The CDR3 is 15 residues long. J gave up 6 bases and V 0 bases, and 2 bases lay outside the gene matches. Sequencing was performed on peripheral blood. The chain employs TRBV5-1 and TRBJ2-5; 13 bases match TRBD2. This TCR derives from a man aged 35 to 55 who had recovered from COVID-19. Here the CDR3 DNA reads TGCGCCAGCAGCTTGGGGACTAGCGGGAGACAGACCCAGTACTTC. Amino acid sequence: CASSLGTSGRQTQYF.